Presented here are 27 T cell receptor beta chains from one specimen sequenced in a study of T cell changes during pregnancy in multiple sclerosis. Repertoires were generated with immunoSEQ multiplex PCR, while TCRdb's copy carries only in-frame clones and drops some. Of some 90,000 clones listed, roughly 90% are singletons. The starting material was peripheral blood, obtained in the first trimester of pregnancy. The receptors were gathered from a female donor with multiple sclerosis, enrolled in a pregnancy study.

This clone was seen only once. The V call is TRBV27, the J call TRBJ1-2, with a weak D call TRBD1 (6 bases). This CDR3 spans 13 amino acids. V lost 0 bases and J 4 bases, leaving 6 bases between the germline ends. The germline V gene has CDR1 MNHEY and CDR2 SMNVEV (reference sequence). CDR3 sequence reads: CASSLSGGYGYTF. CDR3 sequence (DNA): TGTGCCAGCAGTTTATCAGGGGGCTATGGCTACACCTTC.

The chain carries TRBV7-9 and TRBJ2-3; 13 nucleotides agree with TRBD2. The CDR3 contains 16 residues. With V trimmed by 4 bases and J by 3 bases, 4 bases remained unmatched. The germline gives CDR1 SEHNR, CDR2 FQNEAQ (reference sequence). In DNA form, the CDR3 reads TGTGCCAGCAGCTCCCCGGGACTAGCGGGAACAGATACGCAGTATTTT. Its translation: CASSSPGLAGTDTQYF.

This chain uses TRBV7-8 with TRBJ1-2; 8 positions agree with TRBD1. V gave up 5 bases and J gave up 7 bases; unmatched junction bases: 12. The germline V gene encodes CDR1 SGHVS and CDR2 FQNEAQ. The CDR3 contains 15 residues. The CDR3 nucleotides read TGTGCCAGCAGCCCCTCGGGCAGGGGGCTCGGTGGCTACACCTTC. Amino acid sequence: CASSPSGRGLGGYTF. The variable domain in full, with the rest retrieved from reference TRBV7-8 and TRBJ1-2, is GAGVSQSPRYKVAKRGQDVALRCDPISGHVSLFWYQQALGQGPEFLTYFQNEAQLDKSGLPSDRFFAERPEGSVSTLKIQRTQQEDSAVYLCASSPSGRGLGGYTFGSGTRLTVV.

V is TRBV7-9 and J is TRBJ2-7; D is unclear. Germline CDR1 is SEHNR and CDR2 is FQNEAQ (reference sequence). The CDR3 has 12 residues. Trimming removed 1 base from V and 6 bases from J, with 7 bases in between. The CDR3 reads CASSLGVREQYF. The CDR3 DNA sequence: TGTGCCAGCAGCTTAGGAGTCCGCGAGCAGTACTTC.

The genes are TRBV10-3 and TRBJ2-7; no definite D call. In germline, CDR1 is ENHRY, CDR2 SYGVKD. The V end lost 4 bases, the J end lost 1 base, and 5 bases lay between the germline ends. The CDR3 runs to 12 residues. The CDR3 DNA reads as TGTGCCATCAGTGTAACATCCTACGAGCAGTACTTC. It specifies CAISVTSYEQYF.

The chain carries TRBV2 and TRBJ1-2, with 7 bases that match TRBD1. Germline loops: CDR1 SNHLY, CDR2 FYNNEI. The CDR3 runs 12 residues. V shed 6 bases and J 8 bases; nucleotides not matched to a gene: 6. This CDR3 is CASRGDSRGYTF. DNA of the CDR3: TGTGCCAGCAGGGGGGACAGCCGGGGCTACACCTTC. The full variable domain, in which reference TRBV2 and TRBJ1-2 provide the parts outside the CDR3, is EPEVTQTPSHQVTQMGQEVILRCVPISNHLYFYWYRQILGQKVEFLVSFYNNEISEKSEIFDDQFSVERPDGSNFTLKIRSTKLEDSAMYFCASRGDSRGYTFGSGTRLTVV.

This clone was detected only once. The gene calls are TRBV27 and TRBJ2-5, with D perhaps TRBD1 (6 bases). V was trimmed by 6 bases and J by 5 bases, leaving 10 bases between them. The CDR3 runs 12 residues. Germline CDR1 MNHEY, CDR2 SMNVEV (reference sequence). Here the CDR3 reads CASRRTAETQYF. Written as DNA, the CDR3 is TGTGCCAGCAGAAGGACAGCTGAGACCCAGTACTTC.

This CDR3 reads CASDPRVGELFF. CDR3 DNA: TGTGCCAGCGACCCCAGGGTCGGGGAGCTGTTTTTT. This chain links TRBV19 with TRBJ2-2, with D maybe TRBD1 (5 bases). Deletions cut 9 bases from V and 7 bases from J, with 12 bases between. This CDR3 has 12 amino acids. Germline V CDR1 and CDR2: LNHDA, SQIVND (reference sequence).

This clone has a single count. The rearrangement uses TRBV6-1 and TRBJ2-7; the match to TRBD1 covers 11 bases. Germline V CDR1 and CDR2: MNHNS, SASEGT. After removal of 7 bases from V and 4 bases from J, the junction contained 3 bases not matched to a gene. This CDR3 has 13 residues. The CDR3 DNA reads TGTGCCAGCACTAGGGACAGGGGGTACGAGCAGTACTTC. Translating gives CASTRDRGYEQYF.

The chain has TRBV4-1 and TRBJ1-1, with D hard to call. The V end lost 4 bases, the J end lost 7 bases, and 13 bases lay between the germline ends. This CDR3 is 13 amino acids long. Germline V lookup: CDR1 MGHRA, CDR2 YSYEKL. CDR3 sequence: CASSLPEADEAFF. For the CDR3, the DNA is TGCGCCAGCAGCCTCCCAGAGGCAGATGAAGCTTTCTTT.

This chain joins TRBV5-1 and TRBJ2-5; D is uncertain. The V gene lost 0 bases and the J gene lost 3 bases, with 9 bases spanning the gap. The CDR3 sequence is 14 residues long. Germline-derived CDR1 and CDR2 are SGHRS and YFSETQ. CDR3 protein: CASSLESRKETQYF. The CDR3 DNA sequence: TGCGCCAGCAGCTTGGAATCCAGGAAAGAGACCCAGTACTTC. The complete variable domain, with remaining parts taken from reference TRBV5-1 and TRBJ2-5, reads KAGVTQTPRYLIKTRGQQVTLSCSPISGHRSVSWYQQTPGQGLQFLFEYFSETQRNKGNFPGRFSGRQFSNSRSEMNVSTLELGDSALYLCASSLESRKETQYFGPGTRLLVL.

The CDR3 region is CACAGQGVGEQFF. The DNA for the CDR3 is TGTGCCTGTGCCGGACAGGGGGTTGGGGAGCAGTTCTTC. The J gene is TRBJ2-1, the V gene TRBV30; 10 bases are shared with TRBD1. This CDR3 region has 13 residues. The junction had 9 bases not matched to a gene; V was cut back by 6 bases and J by 10 bases. Germline V gives CDR1 GTSNPN, CDR2 SVGIG (reference sequence).

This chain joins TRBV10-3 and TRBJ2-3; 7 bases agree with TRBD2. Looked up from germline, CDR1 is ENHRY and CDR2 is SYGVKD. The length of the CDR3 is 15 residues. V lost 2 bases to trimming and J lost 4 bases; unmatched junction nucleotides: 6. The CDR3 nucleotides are TGTGCCATCAGTGAGCAGCGGGATAGATCAGATACGCAGTATTTT. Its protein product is CAISEQRDRSDTQYF.

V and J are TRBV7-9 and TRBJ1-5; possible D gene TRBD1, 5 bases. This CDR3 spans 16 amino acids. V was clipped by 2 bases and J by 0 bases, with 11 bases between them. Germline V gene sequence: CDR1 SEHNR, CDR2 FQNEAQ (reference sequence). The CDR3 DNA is TGTGCCAGCAGCTTACTTCCCAGGGTTAGCAATCAGCCCCAGCATTTT. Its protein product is CASSLLPRVSNQPQHF.

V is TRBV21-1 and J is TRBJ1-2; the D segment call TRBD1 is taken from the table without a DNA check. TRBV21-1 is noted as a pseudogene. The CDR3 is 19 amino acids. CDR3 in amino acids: CASSKVWDRGLSGNYGYTF. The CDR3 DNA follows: TGTGCCAGCAGCAAAGTCTGGGACAGGGGGCTCTCCGGAAACTATGGCTACACCTTC.

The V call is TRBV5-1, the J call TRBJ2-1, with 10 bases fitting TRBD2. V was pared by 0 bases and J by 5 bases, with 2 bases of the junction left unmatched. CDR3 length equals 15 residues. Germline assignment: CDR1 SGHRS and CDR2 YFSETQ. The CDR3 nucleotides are TGCGCCAGCAGCTTGGGGGGACTAGCGAACAATGAGCAGTTCTTC. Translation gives CASSLGGLANNEQFF. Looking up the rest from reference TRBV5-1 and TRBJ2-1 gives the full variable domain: KAGVTQTPRYLIKTRGQQVTLSCSPISGHRSVSWYQQTPGQGLQFLFEYFSETQRNKGNFPGRFSGRQFSNSRSEMNVSTLELGDSALYLCASSLGGLANNEQFFGPGTRLTVL.

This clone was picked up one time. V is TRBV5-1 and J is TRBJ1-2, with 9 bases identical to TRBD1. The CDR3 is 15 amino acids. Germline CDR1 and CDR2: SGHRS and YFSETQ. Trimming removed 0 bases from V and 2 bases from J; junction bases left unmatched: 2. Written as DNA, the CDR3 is TGCGCCAGCAGCTTGGATGGGACAGGGAACTATGGCTACACCTTC. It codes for CASSLDGTGNYGYTF.

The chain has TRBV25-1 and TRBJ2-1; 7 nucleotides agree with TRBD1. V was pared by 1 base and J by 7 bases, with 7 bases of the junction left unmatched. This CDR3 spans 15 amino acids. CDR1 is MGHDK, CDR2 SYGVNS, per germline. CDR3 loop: CASSESRQGINEQFF. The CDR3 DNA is TGTGCCAGCAGTGAATCAAGACAGGGTATTAATGAGCAGTTCTTC.

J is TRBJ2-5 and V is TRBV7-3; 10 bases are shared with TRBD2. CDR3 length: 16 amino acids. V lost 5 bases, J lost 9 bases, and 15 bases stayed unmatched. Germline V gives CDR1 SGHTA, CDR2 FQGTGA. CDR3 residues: CASSPGSGLAGVAQYF. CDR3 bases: TGTGCCAGCAGCCCCGGGTCGGGGCTAGCGGGAGTGGCCCAGTACTTC.

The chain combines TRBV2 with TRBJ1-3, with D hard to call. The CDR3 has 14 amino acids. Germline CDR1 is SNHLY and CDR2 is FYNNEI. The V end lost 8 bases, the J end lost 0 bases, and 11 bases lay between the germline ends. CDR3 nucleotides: TGTGCCAGCGCACCGCGCACCTCTGGAAACACCATATATTTT. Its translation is CASAPRTSGNTIYF.

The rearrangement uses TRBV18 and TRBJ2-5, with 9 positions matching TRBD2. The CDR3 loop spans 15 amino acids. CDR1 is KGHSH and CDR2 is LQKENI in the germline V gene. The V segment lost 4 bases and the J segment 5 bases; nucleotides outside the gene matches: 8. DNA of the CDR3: TGTGCCAGCTCACAGGTAGCGGGAGTATGGGAGACCCAGTACTTC. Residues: CASSQVAGVWETQYF.

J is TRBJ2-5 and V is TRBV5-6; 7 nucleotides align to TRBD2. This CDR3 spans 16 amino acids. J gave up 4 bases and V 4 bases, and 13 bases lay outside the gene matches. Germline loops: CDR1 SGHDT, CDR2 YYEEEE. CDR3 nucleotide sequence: TGTGCCAGCAGCCTCTGGGGCGAGGGAGGGAGAGAGACCCAGTACTTC. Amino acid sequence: CASSLWGEGGRETQYF.

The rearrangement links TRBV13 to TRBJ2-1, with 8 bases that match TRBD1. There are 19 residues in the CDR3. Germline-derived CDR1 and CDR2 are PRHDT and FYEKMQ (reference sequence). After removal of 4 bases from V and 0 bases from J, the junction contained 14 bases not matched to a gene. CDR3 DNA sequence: TGTGCCAGCAGCTCGAACCAAGGACAGGGCTTAAGCTCCTACAATGAGCAGTTCTTC. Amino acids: CASSSNQGQGLSSYNEQFF.

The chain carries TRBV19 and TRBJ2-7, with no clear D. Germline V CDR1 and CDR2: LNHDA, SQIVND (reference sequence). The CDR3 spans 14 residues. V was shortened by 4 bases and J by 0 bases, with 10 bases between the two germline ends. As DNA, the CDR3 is TGTGCCAGTAGTACCTCGCGGCTCTCCTACGAGCAGTACTTC. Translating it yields CASSTSRLSYEQYF.

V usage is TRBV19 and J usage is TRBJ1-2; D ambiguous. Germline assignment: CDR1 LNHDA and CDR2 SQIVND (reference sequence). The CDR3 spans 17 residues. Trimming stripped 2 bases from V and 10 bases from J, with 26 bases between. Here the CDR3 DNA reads TGTGCCAGTAGTATAAAGGGTCGGGAAAAATCGGACGGAGCCTACACCTTC. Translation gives CASSIKGREKSDGAYTF.

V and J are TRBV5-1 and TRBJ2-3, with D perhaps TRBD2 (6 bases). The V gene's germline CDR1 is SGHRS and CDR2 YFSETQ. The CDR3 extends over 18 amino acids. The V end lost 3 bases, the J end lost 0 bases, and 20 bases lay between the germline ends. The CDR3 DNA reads TGCGCCAGCAGCTGGGAGGTGACAGAGAAACATAGCACAGATACGCAGTATTTT. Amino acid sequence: CASSWEVTEKHSTDTQYF.

The CDR3 reads CASSGENNEQFF. CDR3 DNA sequence: TGCGCCAGCAGCGGGGAGAACAATGAGCAGTTCTTC. The V gene is TRBV5-1, the J gene TRBJ2-1; D possibly corresponds to TRBD2 (5 bases). CDR3 length: 12 residues. Trimming stripped 4 bases from V and 5 bases from J, with 7 bases between. Per the germline V gene, CDR1 is SGHRS and CDR2 is YFSETQ. The full variable domain, rest sourced from reference TRBV5-1 and TRBJ2-1, is KAGVTQTPRYLIKTRGQQVTLSCSPISGHRSVSWYQQTPGQGLQFLFEYFSETQRNKGNFPGRFSGRQFSNSRSEMNVSTLELGDSALYLCASSGENNEQFFGPGTRLTVL.